The source of this T cell receptor beta chain is a study of post-analysis software for immune sequencing data. Background on the study: Recorded subtypes: relapsing-remitting, secondary progressive, progressive-relapsing; some patients unannotated. Study conclusions and caveats: Analysis by F measure revealed that same-batch samples clustered strongly together. Among 5 or 6 TRBV segments more frequent in patients than controls were TRBV5-6, TRBV5-1 and TRBV20-1. Diversity measured as normalized Chao1 was significantly lower in multiple sclerosis patients than in controls.

Comment on this clonotype: Antigen unknown.

Presence of unique molecular identifiers characterized the TCR beta cDNA libraries. TCRdb used MiXCR to reprocess the PCR reads, holding one entry per CDR3 protein. The sample includes about 820,000 distinct CDR3 sequences, approximately 53% of them seen just once. This CDR3 is 15 amino acids long. Trimming took 2 bases from V and 6 from J; bases not matched to a gene: 9. Germline V gene lookup returns CDR1 SQVTM and CDR2 ANQGSEA. Sequencing was carried out using blood. The gene calls are TRBV29-1 and TRBJ2-1; 8 bases are shared with TRBD2. The sequence was obtained from a girl aged 10-17 years with multiple sclerosis. CDR3 sequence: CSVEWKLAVGNEQFF. The CDR3 DNA sequence: TGCAGCGTTGAATGGAAACTAGCGGTTGGCAATGAGCAGTTCTTC.